The rows below give T cell receptor beta chains drawn from one sample of a study of spatial heterogeneity in lung cancer. TCRdb itself ran the 5' RACE reads through MiXCR, one entry per CDR3 protein. Of 2,500 or so distinct CDR3 sequences listed, roughly 12% were seen once; the top ten hold under 8.5%. The sample was lung tumor tissue, taken at surgery. The receptors here all came from a female donor with early-stage non-small cell lung cancer. The CDR3 runs from the conserved cysteine through the conserved F or W. A D gene is named only where the DNA matches it firmly. Rows may omit the clone size; those that give it use once, few, many or a size class.

>TRBD2|TRBJ2-1|TRBV28|medium-sized
CASSASGTKEREQFF
TGTGCCAGCAGTGCATCCGGGACTAAAGAAAGAGAGCAGTTCTTC
>NA|TRBJ1-4|TRBV10-3|medium-sized
CAISGGLGDGEKLFF
TGTGCCATCAGTGGTGGTTTGGGGGATGGCGAAAAACTGTTTTTT
>NA|TRBJ1-2|TRBV4-3|large
CASSPPGRANYGYTF
TGCGCCAGCAGCCCACCTGGACGAGCTAACTATGGCTACACCTTC
>TRBD1|TRBJ1-1|TRBV5-4|medium-sized
CASSPTGGMNTEAFF
TGTGCCAGCAGCCCCACAGGGGGCATGAACACTGAAGCTTTCTTT
>TRBD1|TRBJ2-7|TRBV7-2|large
CASSRRDSYSYEQYF
TGTGCCAGCAGCCGCCGGGACAGCTACTCCTACGAGCAGTACTTC
>TRBD2|TRBJ2-1|TRBV11-3|few
CASSADPGLAPNNEQFF
TGTGCCAGCAGCGCCGATCCGGGACTAGCGCCCAACAATGAGCAGTTCTTC
>TRBD2|TRBJ2-2|TRBV20-1|medium-sized
CSARDGAGEKIATGELFF
TGCAGTGCTAGAGACGGAGCGGGGGAGAAAATCGCCACCGGGGAGCTGTTTTTT
>TRBD1|TRBJ1-6|TRBV12-3/TRBV12-4|NA
CASSKEGANSPLHF
TGTGCCAGCAGTAAAGAGGGGGCGAACTCACCCCTCCACTTT
>TRBD2|TRBJ2-1|TRBV3-1|large
CASGGSGRRNEQFF
TGTGCCAGCGGGGGTAGCGGGAGGCGGAATGAGCAGTTCTTC
>TRBD1|TRBJ2-7|TRBV27|medium-sized
CASRRTGGGEQYF
TGTGCCAGCAGGAGGACAGGGGGCGGGGAGCAGTACTTC
>NA|TRBJ2-5|TRBV14|medium-sized
CASSGGLPETQYF
TGTGCCAGCAGCGGAGGGTTGCCAGAGACCCAGTACTTC
>NA|TRBJ2-1|TRBV18|many
CASSPRLASFNEQFF
TGTGCCAGCTCACCACGGCTAGCAAGTTTCAATGAGCAGTTCTTC
>NA|TRBJ1-2|TRBV20-1|medium-sized
CSARADGYYGYTF
TGCAGTGCTAGAGCTGACGGATACTATGGCTACACCTTC
>NA|TRBJ1-5|TRBV6-1|medium-sized
CASSEGGNRDQPQHF
TGTGCCAGCAGTGAAGGCGGGAATAGGGATCAGCCCCAGCATTTT
>NA|TRBJ1-4|TRBV6-5|large
CASSSQGRAEKLFF
TGTGCCAGCAGTTCCCAGGGGAGGGCTGAAAAACTGTTTTTT
>NA|TRBJ2-2|TRBV2|few
CASSEGNTGELFF
TGTGCCAGCAGTGAAGGGAACACCGGGGAGCTGTTTTTT
>NA|TRBJ1-5|TRBV5-4|medium-sized
CASSADGSNQPQHF
TGTGCCAGCAGCGCCGACGGTAGCAATCAGCCCCAGCATTTT
>NA|TRBJ2-7|TRBV4-3|NA
CASSQSSRARSEQYF
TGCGCCAGCAGCCAATCGTCGAGGGCTCGGTCCGAGCAGTACTTC
>NA|TRBJ1-1|TRBV5-4|many
CASSSQWLTEAFF
TGTGCCAGCAGCTCACAGTGGTTGACTGAAGCTTTCTTT
>NA|TRBJ2-7|TRBV5-4|many
CASGDKTGYEQYF
TGTGCCAGCGGCGACAAAACAGGTTACGAGCAGTACTTC
>TRBD1|TRBJ2-4|TRBV5-1|NA
CASSPDRGSKNIQYF
TGCGCCAGCAGCCCCGACAGGGGGTCCAAAAACATTCAGTACTTC
>TRBD2|TRBJ2-7|TRBV28|many
CASSLTSGRSSF
TGTGCCAGCAGTTTGACTAGCGGGAGATCGTCCTTC
>NA|TRBJ2-2|TRBV11-2|medium-sized
CASSPGAGNTGELFF
TGTGCCAGCAGCCCGGGGGCAGGGAATACCGGGGAGCTGTTTTTT
>NA|TRBJ1-2|TRBV10-3|medium-sized
CAISARERGDGYTF
TGTGCCATCAGTGCGAGGGAAAGAGGCGATGGCTACACCTTC
>NA|TRBJ1-1|TRBV20-1|medium-sized
CSASKVISEAFF
TGCAGTGCTAGTAAGGTCATATCTGAAGCTTTCTTT
>NA|TRBJ1-1|TRBV20-1|large
CSAPQAVTEAFF
TGCAGTGCTCCCCAGGCCGTTACTGAAGCTTTCTTT
>NA|TRBJ2-2|TRBV18|medium-sized
CASSRREASTGELFF
TGTGCCAGCTCACGAAGGGAAGCAAGCACCGGGGAGCTGTTTTTT
>NA|TRBJ1-4|TRBV20-1|medium-sized
CSAKRRDEKLFF
TGCAGTGCTAAACGGCGCGATGAAAAACTGTTTTTT
>NA|TRBJ1-1|TRBV4-3|medium-sized
CASSPGRGAMNTEAFF
TGCGCCAGCAGCCCAGGGAGGGGGGCCATGAACACTGAAGCTTTCTTT
>NA|TRBJ1-1|TRBV20-1|medium-sized
CSARSWYIENTEAFF
TGCAGTGCTAGATCGTGGTACATTGAGAACACTGAAGCTTTCTTT
>NA|TRBJ1-1|TRBV20-1|NA
CSAWTQNAEAFF
TGCAGTGCTTGGACTCAGAACGCTGAAGCTTTCTTT
>NA|TRBJ2-5|TRBV6-5|large
CASSSLGGETQYF
TGTGCCAGCAGTTCCTTAGGTGGAGAGACCCAGTACTTC
>NA|TRBJ2-3|TRBV20-1|once
CSASLQWDRTDTQYF
TGCAGTGCTAGCTTACAGTGGGACCGCACAGATACGCAGTATTTT
>TRBD1|TRBJ2-3|TRBV5-1|medium-sized
CASSLGRQGASTDTQYF
TGCGCCAGCAGCTTGGGAAGACAGGGGGCGAGCACAGATACGCAGTATTTT
>NA|TRBJ2-3|TRBV28|many
CASIQGDTQYF
TGTGCCAGCATTCAGGGAGATACGCAGTATTTT
>NA|TRBJ1-5|TRBV3-1|medium-sized
CASSQGTGLNQPQHF
TGTGCCAGCAGCCAGGGGACCGGATTAAATCAGCCCCAGCATTTT
>TRBD1|TRBJ1-1|TRBV2|medium-sized
CASSPQGANTEAFF
TGTGCCAGCAGTCCCCAGGGGGCAAACACTGAAGCTTTCTTT
>NA|TRBJ2-1|TRBV14|medium-sized
CASSTHREFRYYNEQFF
TGTGCCAGCAGCACCCACAGGGAGTTCCGATATTACAATGAGCAGTTCTTC
>NA|TRBJ1-6|TRBV20-1|large
CSARFVVGNSPLHF
TGCAGTGCTAGGTTTGTGGTTGGGAATTCACCCCTCCACTTT
>NA|TRBJ2-7|TRBV10-3|few
CAPGAFGRAPYEQYF
TGTGCCCCAGGGGCCTTCGGGAGAGCGCCCTACGAGCAGTACTTC
>NA|TRBJ1-2|TRBV12-3/TRBV12-4|medium-sized
CASSFEGGSGYTF
TGTGCCAGCAGTTTCGAGGGGGGGTCTGGCTACACCTTC
>NA|TRBJ1-1|TRBV5-1|medium-sized
CASSSRTTRDTEAFF
TGCGCCAGCAGCTCGAGGACTACACGGGACACTGAAGCTTTCTTT